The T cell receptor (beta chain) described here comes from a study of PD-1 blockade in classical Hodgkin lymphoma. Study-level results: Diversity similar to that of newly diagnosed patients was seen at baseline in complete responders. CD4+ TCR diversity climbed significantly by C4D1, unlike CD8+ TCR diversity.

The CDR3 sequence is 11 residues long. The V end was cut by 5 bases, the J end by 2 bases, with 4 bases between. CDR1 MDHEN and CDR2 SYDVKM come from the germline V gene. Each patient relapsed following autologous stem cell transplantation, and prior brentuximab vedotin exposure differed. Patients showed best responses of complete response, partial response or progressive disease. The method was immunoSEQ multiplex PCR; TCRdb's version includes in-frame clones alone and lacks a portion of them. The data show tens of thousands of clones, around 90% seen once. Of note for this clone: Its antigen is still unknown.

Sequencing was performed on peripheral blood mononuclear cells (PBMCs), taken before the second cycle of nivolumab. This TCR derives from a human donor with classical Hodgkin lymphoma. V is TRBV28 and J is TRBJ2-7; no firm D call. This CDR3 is CASSAAYEQYF. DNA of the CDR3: TGTGCCAGCAGTGCCGCCTACGAGCAGTACTTC.